These 2 T cell receptor beta chains were all obtained from the same sample, sequenced in a study of a mutant IDH1 vaccine in newly diagnosed glioma. No cognate antigen is known for these TCRs. Documented time point: week 11, during vaccination. What each vaccine dose contained was 300 ug of mutant IDH1 20-mer peptide, accompanied by topical imiquimod. Sequencing used immunoSEQ multiplex PCR; TCRdb keeps in-frame clones, though not all of them. This table holds tens of thousands of clones, about 80% found once. The material was PBMCs, obtained from a glioma patient whose treatment included an IDH1 peptide vaccine. Receptor source: a young man with glioma.

The genes are TRBV2 and TRBJ2-7, with D perhaps matching TRBD1 (6 bases). The V end was cut by 6 bases, the J end by 3 bases, with 18 bases between. Per the germline V gene, CDR1 is SNHLY and CDR2 is FYNNEI. CDR3 length: 15 residues. CDR3 amino acids: CASRKDSQPFYEQYF. The DNA of the CDR3 is TGTGCCAGCAGGAAGGACAGCCAACCCTTCTACGAGCAGTACTTC.

The rearrangement links TRBV5-4 to TRBJ2-7, with D perhaps matching TRBD1 (5 bases). The CDR3 is 13 amino acids. From germline, CDR1 is SGHNT and CDR2 YYREEE (reference sequence). V was shortened by 1 base and J by 5 bases, with 10 bases between the two germline ends. CDR3 loop: CASSLRGYDEQYF. In DNA form, the CDR3 reads TGTGCCAGCAGCTTGAGGGGTTACGACGAGCAGTACTTC.